The 2 T cell receptor beta chains below were found in one sample sequenced in a study of blood T cell repertoires in COVID-19. Some clones are missing from TCRdb's copy, which holds only in-frame ones; the method was immunoSEQ multiplex PCR. The sample holds 90,000 to 150,000 clones, 70% to 90% seen once. The sequencing sample was made of peripheral blood. The receptors stem from a woman aged 50 to 60 with active or convalescent COVID-19.

This clone was detected only once. The V and J genes are TRBV7-2 and TRBJ2-3; no clear D. Looked up from germline, CDR1 is SGHTA and CDR2 is FQGNSA. The CDR3 extends over 15 amino acids. V was shortened by 1 base and J by 0 bases, with 8 bases between the two germline ends. Here the CDR3 reads CASSLGALSTDTQYF. CDR3 nucleotides: TGTGCCAGCAGCTTAGGAGCGCTAAGCACAGATACGCAGTATTTT. Looking up the rest from reference TRBV7-2 and TRBJ2-3 gives the full variable domain: GAGVSQSPSNKVTEKGKDVELRCDPISGHTALYWYRQSLGQGLEFLIYFQGNSAPDKSGLPSDRFSAERTGGSVSTLTIQRTQQEDSAVYLCASSLGALSTDTQYFGPGTRLTVL.

This clone has just one count. V and J are TRBV7-9 and TRBJ2-1, with 12 nucleotides matching TRBD2. V dropped 5 bases and J dropped 7; count of bases not matched to a gene: 6. From germline, CDR1 is SEHNR and CDR2 FQNEAQ (reference sequence). The CDR3 totals 15 residues. The CDR3: CASSVTSGSRNEQFF. The CDR3 nucleotides are TGTGCCAGCAGCGTGACTAGCGGGAGTAGAAATGAGCAGTTCTTC.